Presented here are 27 T cell receptor beta chains from one specimen sequenced in a study of T-cell reconstitution after alpha-beta-depleted transplantation in children. Unique molecular identifiers were built into the TCRbeta library. TCRdb used MiXCR to reprocess the PCR reads, holding one entry per CDR3 protein. The profile shows more than 200,000 distinct CDR3 sequences, about 25% of them singletons. The sample in question was PBMCs, obtained before TCRalphabeta/CD19-depleted stem cell transplant. These receptors were collected from a girl aged 2-10 years with Fanconi anemia, due to receive a stem cell transplant.

The V gene is TRBV5-1, the J gene TRBJ2-3; D is possibly TRBD2 (6 bases). The CDR3 has 14 amino acids. Germline CDR1 is SGHRS and CDR2 is YFSETQ. V lost 4 bases and J lost 4, with 13 bases in between. The DNA of the CDR3 is TGCGCCAGCAGCGTGGTTGCGGGGCCAGATACGCAGTATTTT. This translates into CASSVVAGPDTQYF. Looking up the rest from reference TRBV5-1 and TRBJ2-3 gives the full variable domain: KAGVTQTPRYLIKTRGQQVTLSCSPISGHRSVSWYQQTPGQGLQFLFEYFSETQRNKGNFPGRFSGRQFSNSRSEMNVSTLELGDSALYLCASSVVAGPDTQYFGPGTRLTVL.

There are many counts of this clonotype. The V gene is TRBV29-1, the J gene TRBJ1-2; unclear D gene. Germline V gene sequence: CDR1 SQVTM, CDR2 ANQGSEA. The CDR3 sequence is 12 residues long. Deletions cut 4 bases from V and 2 bases from J, with 8 bases between. DNA of the CDR3: TGCAGCGTTGTAGGCGGCAACTATGGCTACACCTTC. It specifies CSVVGGNYGYTF.

The chain employs TRBV28 and TRBJ2-5, with 8 bases matching TRBD1. This CDR3 is built from 13 residues. V was clipped by 9 bases and J by 6 bases; unmatched bases: 9. Germline values: CDR1 MDHEN, CDR2 SYDVKM. CDR3 nucleotide sequence: TGTGCCAGTTGCAGGGGGCGCGGGCAGACCCAGTACTTC. Amino acids: CASCRGRGQTQYF.

This clonotype was recorded at least ten times. The chain joins TRBV29-1 to TRBJ2-7; 8 bases are a match to TRBD1. In germline, CDR1 is SQVTM, CDR2 ANQGSEA. V gave up 0 bases and J gave up 3 bases; unmatched junction bases: 7. CDR3 length equals 15 residues. The CDR3 spells CSVEDGTGGVYEQYF. The CDR3 DNA follows: TGCAGCGTTGAAGATGGAACAGGGGGTGTCTACGAGCAGTACTTC.

This clonotype occurred a few times. The V and J genes are TRBV20-1 and TRBJ2-5; D possibly corresponds to TRBD2 (5 bases). Trimming took 3 bases from V and 4 from J, leaving 15 bases between them. Germline CDR1 and CDR2: DFQATT and SNEGSKA (reference sequence). The CDR3 spans 14 residues. In DNA, the CDR3 is TGCAGTGCTAGGAATGAAAAGCGGTTAGAGACCCAGTACTTC. It translates to CSARNEKRLETQYF.

In its sample, this clonotype was seen many times. The chain has TRBV29-1 and TRBJ2-7, with 10 bases fitting TRBD1. The trim removed 5 bases at V and 4 bases at J, leaving 5 bases unmatched. The germline gives CDR1 SQVTM, CDR2 ANQGSEA. CDR3 length: 13 amino acids. The CDR3 region has the DNA TGCAGCGTTAGACCGGGACAGGGGTACGAGCAGTACTTC. Translation: CSVRPGQGYEQYF.

This clonotype was counted at least ten times. The V gene is TRBV25-1, the J gene TRBJ2-7; no firm D call. The CDR3 runs to 18 residues. Germline CDR1 is MGHDK and CDR2 is SYGVNS. Trimming stripped 1 base from V and 3 bases from J, with 22 bases between. CDR3 sequence reads: CASSESGGHGPFFYEQYF. The DNA for the CDR3 is TGTGCCAGCAGTGAATCCGGCGGCCACGGACCCTTCTTCTACGAGCAGTACTTC.

This clonotype was seen many times. A read error may be the cause here, since a much bigger clone is one base away. V and J are TRBV5-1 and TRBJ2-7; D not certain. Germline CDR1 reads SGHRS; CDR2 reads YFSETQ. The CDR3 has 11 residues. CDR3 protein: CASSSAYEQYF. For the CDR3, the DNA is TGTGCCAGCAGTTCTGCCTACGAGCAGTACTTC.

In this sample, this clonotype turned up many times. The V and J genes are TRBV7-2 and TRBJ2-1, with D possibly being TRBD2 (6 bases). CDR1 and CDR2 (germline): SGHTA, FQGNSA. Trimming removed 3 bases at V and 11 bases at J, with 8 bases between. This CDR3 has 11 amino acids. CDR3 sequence: CASSFGGKQFF. CDR3 coding DNA: TGTGCCAGCAGCTTTGGGGGGAAGCAGTTCTTC. The full variable domain, in which reference TRBV7-2 and TRBJ2-1 provide the parts outside the CDR3, is GAGVSQSPSNKVTEKGKDVELRCDPISGHTALYWYRQSLGQGLEFLIYFQGNSAPDKSGLPSDRFSAERTGGSVSTLTIQRTQQEDSAVYLCASSFGGKQFFGPGTRLTVL.

The chain's CDR3 is CAISEQTEAFF. The CDR3 DNA follows: TGTGCCATCAGTGAGCAGACTGAAGCTTTCTTT. The rearrangement joins TRBV10-3 to TRBJ1-1; the D is unclear. Between the trimmed V and J ends, which lost 2 bases and 5 bases, there was a span of 3 bases. CDR3 size: 11 residues. CDR1 ENHRY and CDR2 SYGVKD come from the germline V gene.

The CDR3 coding sequence is TGTGCCAGCAGTTTATCATCTCAGCCCTACTTC. Amino acids: CASSLSSQPYF. The V gene is TRBV12-3 or TRBV12-4, the J gene TRBJ2-4, with D hard to call. This CDR3 is 11 amino acids long. Trimming removed 2 bases from V and 16 bases from J, with 12 bases in between.

V usage is TRBV24-1 and J usage is TRBJ2-3, with 11 bases identical to TRBD1. Per germline, CDR1 KGHDR and CDR2 SFDVKD. With 0 bases clipped from V and 6 bases from J, the junction kept 4 bases outside the gene matches. This CDR3 spans 16 amino acids. The CDR3 region has the DNA TGTGCCACCAGTGATTTGGGGACAGGGGGAACGGATACGCAGTATTTT. Its translation: CATSDLGTGGTDTQYF.

This sequence joins TRBV4-1 and TRBJ2-5, with D hard to call. The CDR3 sequence is 14 residues long. Germline V gene lookup returns CDR1 MGHRA and CDR2 YSYEKL. V lost 2 bases and J 3 bases, leaving 10 bases between the germline ends. The DNA of the CDR3 is TGCGCCAGCAGCCAATATGGAAGCAAAGAGACCCAGTACTTC. It specifies CASSQYGSKETQYF.

This chain joins TRBV7-3 and TRBJ2-3; D assignment may be TRBD1 or TRBD2 (5 bases each). CDR1 is SGHTA, CDR2 FQGTGA, per germline. With 1 base removed from V and 2 bases from J, the gap between germline ends came to 10 bases. This CDR3 contains 15 residues. As DNA, the CDR3 is TGTGCCAGCAGCTTAAGGGGGACCTCCACAGATACGCAGTATTTT. It specifies CASSLRGTSTDTQYF. Full variable domain (rest looked up from reference TRBV7-3 and TRBJ2-3): GAGVSQTPSNKVTEKGKYVELRCDPISGHTALYWYRQSLGQGPEFLIYFQGTGAADDSGLPNDRFFAVRPEGSVSTLKIQRTERGDSAVYLCASSLRGTSTDTQYFGPGTRLTVL.

This chain connects TRBV20-1 to TRBJ2-5, with 10 bases identical to TRBD2. In germline, CDR1 is DFQATT, CDR2 SNEGSKA (reference sequence). J was trimmed by 0 bases and V by 3 bases; bases with no gene match: 7. The CDR3 spans 16 residues. For the CDR3, the DNA is TGCAGTGCTAGGGTTCCTAGCGGGGGATACCAAGAGACCCAGTACTTC. This sequence encodes CSARVPSGGYQETQYF.

This clonotype appeared many times. The V gene is TRBV20-1, the J gene TRBJ2-3, with D perhaps given as TRBD1 or TRBD2 (5 bases each). The CDR3 loop spans 14 amino acids. In germline, CDR1 is DFQATT, CDR2 SNEGSKA (reference sequence). V shed 2 bases and J shed 6 bases, with 15 bases lying between them. CDR3 coding DNA: TGCAGTGCTAGAATCGGGGCTAACCCGGATACGCAGTATTTT. Its translation: CSARIGANPDTQYF.

V usage is TRBV7-9 and J usage is TRBJ1-6; 9 nucleotides align to TRBD1. In germline, CDR1 is SEHNR, CDR2 FQNEAQ (reference sequence). The CDR3 runs 13 residues. Unmatched junction bases numbered 0, after V lost 3 bases and J lost 9 bases. Here the CDR3 DNA reads TGTGCCAGCAGCTTGACAGGGGGTTCACCCCTCCACTTT. Protein product: CASSLTGGSPLHF.

This clonotype showed up many times. The V and J genes are TRBV24-1 and TRBJ2-1, with 8 bases fitting TRBD2. In germline, CDR1 is KGHDR, CDR2 SFDVKD. This CDR3 spans 16 amino acids. J lost 7 bases, V lost 3 bases, and 10 bases had no gene match. The CDR3 region has the DNA TGTGCCACCAGTGATCCGGGGGGGGATAAGCGAAATGAGCAGTTCTTC. Protein product: CATSDPGGDKRNEQFF.

This clonotype has only a few counts. The V call is TRBV20-1, the J call TRBJ2-1; D perhaps matches TRBD2 (5 bases). This CDR3 spans 16 amino acids. Germline CDR1 is DFQATT and CDR2 is SNEGSKA (reference sequence). The CDR3 nucleotides read TGCTGTGTCGGGGTAGTTACGGCACTCTCCTACAATGAGCAGTTCTTC. It codes for CCVGVVTALSYNEQFF.

The chain links TRBV27 to TRBJ2-5; D not resolved. Germline assignment: CDR1 MNHEY and CDR2 SMNVEV (reference sequence). The CDR3 is 15 amino acids. Trimming shortened V by 3 bases and J by 0 bases, and 11 bases separated the two germline ends. CDR3 bases: TGTGCCAGCAGTTTTAAGTTAAGGGACCAAGAGACCCAGTACTTC. Translation gives CASSFKLRDQETQYF.

In this sample, this clonotype turned up a few times. The chain employs TRBV20-1 and TRBJ1-4; D might be TRBD1 (5 bases). CDR1 DFQATT and CDR2 SNEGSKA come from the germline V gene (reference sequence). The CDR3 is 16 residues long. Trimming took 0 bases from V and 3 from J, leaving 14 bases between them. The CDR3 nucleotides are TGCAGTGCTAGAGATTTGGTGAGGGGAGCTAATGAAAAACTGTTTTTT. It codes for CSARDLVRGANEKLFF.

The sample holds a few counts of this clonotype. The chain employs TRBV2 and TRBJ2-3, with TRBD2 matching over 9 bases. The germline V gene encodes CDR1 SNHLY and CDR2 FYNNEI. Trimming at V came to 6 bases and at J to 1 base, leaving 5 bases not matched to a gene. The CDR3 is made up of 15 amino acids. This CDR3 reads CASRRASGGTDTQYF. The CDR3 nucleotides read TGTGCCAGCAGAAGGGCTAGCGGGGGCACAGATACGCAGTATTTT.

The chain is built from TRBV29-1 and TRBJ2-3, with D perhaps TRBD1 or TRBD2 (5 bases each). Germline-derived CDR1 and CDR2 are SQVTM and ANQGSEA. V was shortened by 8 bases and J by 0 bases, with 15 bases between the two germline ends. CDR3 length: 14 residues. CDR3 loop: CSHRGRASTDTQYF. For the CDR3, the DNA is TGCAGCCACCGGGGCAGGGCTAGCACAGATACGCAGTATTTT.

V usage is TRBV7-2 and J usage is TRBJ2-3, with 10 bases fitting TRBD1. This CDR3 has 13 amino acids. The germline V gene encodes CDR1 SGHTA and CDR2 FQGNSA. V dropped 7 bases and J dropped 9; count of bases not matched to a gene: 7. The CDR3 sequence: CASNIPGQGTQYF. The CDR3 DNA reads TGTGCCAGCAACATACCGGGACAGGGGACGCAGTATTTT.

This clonotype appeared a few times. The chain links TRBV6-2 or TRBV6-3 to TRBJ1-1; 9 bases line up with TRBD1. Germline loops: CDR1 MNHEY, CDR2 SVGEGT. With 2 bases clipped from V and 0 bases from J, the junction kept 13 bases outside the gene matches. The CDR3 sequence is 19 residues long. CDR3 DNA: TGTGCCAGCAGTTACACTCCGGGACAGGGATTTCGGATGAACACTGAAGCTTTCTTT. Amino acids: CASSYTPGQGFRMNTEAFF.

In its sample, this clonotype was seen many times. V is TRBV29-1 and J is TRBJ1-3; D remains ambiguous. Per the germline V gene, CDR1 is SQVTM and CDR2 is ANQGSEA. This CDR3 comprises 13 residues. Between the trimmed V and J ends, which lost 2 bases and 0 bases, there was a span of 5 bases. This chain's CDR3 is CSVERDSGNTIYF. In DNA form, the CDR3 reads TGCAGCGTTGAAAGGGACTCTGGAAACACCATATATTTT.

This CDR3 is CASSLAGVDTQYF. The DNA for the CDR3 is TGTGCCAGCAGCTTAGCCGGGGTAGATACGCAGTATTTT. The rearrangement joins TRBV7-2 to TRBJ2-3; TRBD2 is a possible D gene (5 bases). The CDR3 consists of 13 residues. V dropped 0 bases and J dropped 5 bases, with 6 bases sitting between them. Germline V gene sequence: CDR1 SGHTA, CDR2 FQGNSA. The entire variable domain, with the rest obtained from reference TRBV7-2 and TRBJ2-3, is as follows: GAGVSQSPSNKVTEKGKDVELRCDPISGHTALYWYRQSLGQGLEFLIYFQGNSAPDKSGLPSDRFSAERTGGSVSTLTIQRTQQEDSAVYLCASSLAGVDTQYFGPGTRLTVL.